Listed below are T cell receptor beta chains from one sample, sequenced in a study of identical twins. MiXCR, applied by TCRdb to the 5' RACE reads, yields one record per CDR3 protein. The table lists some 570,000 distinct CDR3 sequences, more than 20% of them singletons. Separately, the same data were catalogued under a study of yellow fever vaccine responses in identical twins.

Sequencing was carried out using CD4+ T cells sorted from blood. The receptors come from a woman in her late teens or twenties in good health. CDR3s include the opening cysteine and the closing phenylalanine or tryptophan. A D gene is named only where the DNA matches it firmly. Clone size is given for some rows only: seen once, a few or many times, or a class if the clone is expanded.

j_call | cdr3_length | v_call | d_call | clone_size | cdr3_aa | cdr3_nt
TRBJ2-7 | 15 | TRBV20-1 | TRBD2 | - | CSARVPSGNRNEQYF | TGCAGTGCTAGAGTCCCTAGCGGGAATAGGAACGAGCAGTACTTC
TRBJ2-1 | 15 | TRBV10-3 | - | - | CAISDRGGRYNEQFF | TGTGCCATCAGTGATAGGGGGGGTCGATACAATGAGCAGTTCTTC
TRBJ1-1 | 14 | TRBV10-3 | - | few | CAISEPTENPEAFF | TGTGCCATCAGTGAGCCGACGGAGAACCCTGAAGCTTTCTTT
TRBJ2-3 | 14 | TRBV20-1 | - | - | CSAMDPIIIDTQYF | TGCAGTGCAATGGACCCGATCATCATAGATACGCAGTATTTT
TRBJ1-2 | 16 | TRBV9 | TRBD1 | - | CASSLRTGEGSYGYTF | TGTGCCAGCAGCCTCCGGACAGGGGAAGGAAGCTATGGCTACACCTTC
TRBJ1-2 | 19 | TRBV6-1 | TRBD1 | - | CASSEISLTGSRPNYGYTF | TGTGCCAGCAGTGAAATCAGCTTGACAGGGAGTCGCCCTAACTATGGCTACACCTTC
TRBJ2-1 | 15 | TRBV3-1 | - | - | CASSQDGFSYNEQFF | TGTGCCAGCAGCCAAGATGGGTTCTCCTACAATGAGCAGTTCTTC
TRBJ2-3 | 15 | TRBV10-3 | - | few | CAISEGQPSTDTQYF | TGTGCCATCAGTGAAGGGCAGCCTAGCACAGATACGCAGTATTTT
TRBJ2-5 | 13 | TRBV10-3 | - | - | CAISDNWRETQYF | TGTGCCATCAGTGATAACTGGCGGGAGACCCAGTACTTC
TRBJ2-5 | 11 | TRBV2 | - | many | CASSVGETQYF | TGTGCCAGCAGTGTGGGAGAGACCCAGTACTTC
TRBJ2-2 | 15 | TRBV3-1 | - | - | CASTTGARITGELFF | TGTGCCAGCACCACGGGGGCTAGAATTACCGGGGAGCTGTTTTTT
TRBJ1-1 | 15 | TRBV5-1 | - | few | CASSLLPMENTEAFF | TGCGCCAGCAGCTTGCTCCCGATGGAGAACACTGAAGCTTTCTTT
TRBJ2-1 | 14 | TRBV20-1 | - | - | CSAATLRSYNEQFF | TGCAGTGCGGCCACCCTACGCTCCTACAATGAGCAGTTCTTC
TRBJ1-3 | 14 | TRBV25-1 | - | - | CASAAGGSGNTIYF | TGTGCCAGCGCAGCTGGTGGCTCTGGAAACACCATATATTTT
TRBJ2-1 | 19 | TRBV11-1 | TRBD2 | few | CASSLARGGLAVIYNEQFF | TGTGCCAGCAGCTTAGCCCGGGGAGGACTAGCGGTGATTTACAATGAGCAGTTCTTC
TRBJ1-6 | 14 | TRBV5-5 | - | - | CASSPDFYNSPLHF | TGTGCCAGCAGCCCGGACTTCTATAATTCACCCCTCCACTTT
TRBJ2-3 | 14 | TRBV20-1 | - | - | CSAPPGASTDTQYF | TGCAGTGCCCCGCCGGGAGCGAGCACAGATACGCAGTATTTT
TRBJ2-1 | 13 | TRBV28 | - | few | CASSSPNENEQFF | TGTGCCAGCAGCTCCCCCAATGAGAATGAGCAGTTCTTC
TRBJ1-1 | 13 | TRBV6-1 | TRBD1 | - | CASSQDRGREVFF | TGTGCCAGCAGTCAGGACAGGGGGCGCGAAGTTTTCTTT
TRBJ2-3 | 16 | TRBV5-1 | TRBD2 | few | CASRLAGGPVADTQYF | TGCGCCAGCAGACTAGCGGGGGGGCCAGTAGCAGATACGCAGTATTTT
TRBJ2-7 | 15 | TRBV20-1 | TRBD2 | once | CSARSPGTSGYEQYF | TGCAGTGCTAGATCCCCCGGGACTAGTGGGTACGAGCAGTACTTC
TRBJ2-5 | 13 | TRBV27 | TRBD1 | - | CASRTTGIETQYF | TGTGCCAGCAGGACGACAGGGATAGAGACCCAGTACTTC
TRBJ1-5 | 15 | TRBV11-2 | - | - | CASSFGQSSNQPQHF | TGTGCCAGCAGTTTCGGACAGAGTAGCAATCAGCCCCAGCATTTT
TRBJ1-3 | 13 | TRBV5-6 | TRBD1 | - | CASSPGGGNTIYF | TGTGCCAGCAGCCCAGGGGGCGGAAACACCATATATTTT
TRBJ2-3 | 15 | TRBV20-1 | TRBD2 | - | CSARSAGGPTDTQYF | TGCAGTGCTAGGTCAGCGGGGGGGCCGACAGATACGCAGTATTTT